Each of the 26 T cell receptor beta chains below was sequenced from the same sample in a study of long-term antiretroviral therapy in people with HIV (dated by TCRdb to 2022 to 2024). The immunoSEQ hsTCRB v3.0 assay was used at survey level resolution to sequence the TRB variable region. The clones in this table, taken by TCRdb from immuneACCESS, are in-frame only. Not every clone is retained; where verified, under half of the shortfall comes from an unresolved V gene, and the cause of the rest is unknown. Within this sample are about 30,000 clones, with about 90% of them counted one time only. The top ten clonotypes cover 7.5% to 10% of the sample. The sample was unsorted PBMCs, taken 3.2 years before starting antiretroviral therapy. These receptors were taken from a man aged 50 or older with HIV.

The chain joins TRBV27 to TRBJ2-7; 7 nucleotides match TRBD1. The CDR3 spans 15 residues. With V trimmed by 3 bases and J by 3 bases, 8 bases remained unmatched. CDR1 and CDR2 (germline): MNHEY, SMNVEV (reference sequence). The CDR3 region has the DNA TGTGCCAGCAGTTTCGACAGGGTAGGAGGCTACGAGCAGTACTTC. This sequence encodes CASSFDRVGGYEQYF.

The chain joins TRBV19 to TRBJ2-5, with D perhaps TRBD1 (6 bases). From germline, CDR1 is LNHDA and CDR2 SQIVND (reference sequence). The CDR3 covers 12 residues. Trimming stripped 8 bases from V and 5 bases from J, with 12 bases between. DNA for the CDR3: TGTGCCAGTGGCTTTGGGGGCGAGACCCAGTACTTC. It is translated as CASGFGGETQYF.

The V gene is TRBV18, the J gene TRBJ2-1; D unresolved. Per the germline V gene, CDR1 is KGHSH and CDR2 is LQKENI. V was clipped by 9 bases and J by 9 bases, with 21 bases between them. The CDR3 has 14 amino acids. The CDR3 loop is CASSGAMGNSEQFF. The CDR3 nucleotides read TGTGCCAGTTCCGGCGCTATGGGGAACAGTGAGCAGTTCTTC.

The chain's CDR3 is CATSRDWRTAPHQPQHF. CDR3 bases: TGTGCCACCAGCAGAGATTGGAGGACAGCACCCCATCAGCCCCAGCATTTT. The J gene is TRBJ1-5, the V gene TRBV15; a possible D gene is TRBD1 (6 bases). This CDR3 region has 17 residues. Germline-derived CDR1 and CDR2 are LNHNV and YYDKDF (reference sequence). Trimming removed 0 bases at V and 5 bases at J, with 17 bases between.

In its sample, this clone was seen once. V usage is TRBV10-2 and J usage is TRBJ2-3, with TRBD2 identical over 9 bases. Germline trimming cut 1 base from V and 0 bases from J; bases unmatched to any gene: 5. Germline V CDR1 and CDR2: WSHSY, SAAADI. CDR3 size: 17 residues. The CDR3 loop is CASSEWKTSGSTDTQYF. The CDR3 DNA reads TGCGCCAGCAGTGAGTGGAAGACTAGCGGAAGCACAGATACGCAGTATTTT.

The chain carries TRBV6-4 and TRBJ2-2, with 10 nucleotides matching TRBD2. The CDR3 runs to 21 residues. The J segment lost 4 bases and the V segment lost 1 base, leaving 18 bases of the junction unmatched. Germline CDR1 reads MRHNA; CDR2 reads SNTAGT. This CDR3 is CASSDWVVWLAGEVGTGELFF. The CDR3 DNA is TGTGCCAGCAGTGACTGGGTAGTATGGCTAGCGGGAGAGGTGGGCACCGGGGAGCTGTTTTTT.

The rearrangement joins TRBV27 to TRBJ2-1; D is tentatively TRBD1 or TRBD2 (5 bases each). Per germline, CDR1 MNHEY and CDR2 SMNVEV (reference sequence). CDR3 length: 15 residues. Between the trimmed V and J ends, which lost 5 bases and 7 bases, there was a span of 18 bases. CDR3: CASSTYTRWGNEQFF. For the CDR3, the DNA is TGTGCCAGCAGTACTTACACGAGATGGGGGAATGAGCAGTTCTTC.

The rearrangement uses TRBV6-1 and TRBJ1-1, with D tentatively TRBD1 (5 bases). This CDR3 contains 13 residues. CDR1 MNHNS and CDR2 SASEGT come from the germline V gene. Trimming stripped 4 bases from V and 3 bases from J, with 9 bases between. The CDR3, as DNA: TGTGCCAGCAGTGGGGGGTGGCACACTGAAGCTTTCTTT. Residues: CASSGGWHTEAFF.

J is TRBJ2-3 and V is TRBV5-1, with a possible D match to TRBD1 (5 bases). The CDR3 extends over 15 amino acids. Germline CDR1 reads SGHRS; CDR2 reads YFSETQ. Trimming removed 6 bases from V and 3 bases from J, with 17 bases in between. The CDR3 here is CASTNAQGGTDTQYF. In nucleotides, the CDR3 is TGCGCCAGCACCAATGCCCAGGGTGGGACAGATACGCAGTATTTT. Full variable domain (remainder filled in from reference TRBV5-1 and TRBJ2-3): KAGVTQTPRYLIKTRGQQVTLSCSPISGHRSVSWYQQTPGQGLQFLFEYFSETQRNKGNFPGRFSGRQFSNSRSEMNVSTLELGDSALYLCASTNAQGGTDTQYFGPGTRLTVL.

J is TRBJ2-6 and V is TRBV5-6; maybe TRBD1 (7 bases). Between the trimmed V and J ends, which lost 8 bases and 0 bases, there was a span of 21 bases. CDR3 length equals 18 residues. Per the germline V gene, CDR1 is SGHDT and CDR2 is YYEEEE. The chain's CDR3 is CASKRVQGSISGANVLTF. The CDR3 DNA is TGTGCCAGTAAGCGGGTACAGGGGTCCATCTCTGGGGCCAACGTCCTGACTTTC.

The rearrangement links TRBV2 to TRBJ2-3; unclear D gene. The CDR3 extends over 12 amino acids. Germline CDR1 SNHLY, CDR2 FYNNEI. With 0 bases removed from V and 6 bases from J, the gap between germline ends came to 4 bases. CDR3 sequence: CASSEARDTQYF. Here the CDR3 DNA reads TGTGCCAGCAGTGAAGCGCGCGATACGCAGTATTTT.

The rearrangement joins TRBV18 to TRBJ2-7; TRBD2 matches 8 bases. Unmatched junction bases numbered 5, after V lost 1 base and J lost 0 bases. The germline V gene encodes CDR1 KGHSH and CDR2 LQKENI. The CDR3 totals 16 residues. CDR3: CASSPRAGGFSYEQYF. The DNA for the CDR3 is TGTGCCAGCTCACCACGGGCGGGGGGCTTCTCCTACGAGCAGTACTTC.

V usage is TRBV5-4 and J usage is TRBJ1-6; D not resolved. Trimming took off 4 bases at V and 6 bases at J, with 17 bases between the two ends. The CDR3 has 16 residues. Germline V CDR1 and CDR2: SGHNT, YYREEE (reference sequence). As DNA, the CDR3 is TGTGCCAGCAGCCCAGGTGGAGGGATTCTTAATTCACCCCTCCACTTT. Protein sequence: CASSPGGGILNSPLHF.

The genes are TRBV11-2 and TRBJ2-1, with D unclear. With 4 bases removed from V and 2 bases from J, the gap between germline ends came to 9 bases. The CDR3 totals 14 residues. CDR1 and CDR2 from the germline V gene are SGHAT and FQNNGV. CDR3 DNA: TGTGCCAGCAGCTCGAGGACGACCTACAATGAGCAGTTCTTC. Its protein is CASSSRTTYNEQFF. The full variable domain, with the rest looked up from reference TRBV11-2 and TRBJ2-1, is EAGVAQSPRYKIIEKRQSVAFWCNPISGHATLYWYQQILGQGPKLLIQFQNNGVVDDSQLPKDRFSAERLKGVDSTLKIQPAKLEDSAVYLCASSSRTTYNEQFFGPGTRLTVL.

The rearrangement links TRBV6-6 to TRBJ2-5, with 10 bases fitting TRBD2. The germline CDR1 and CDR2 sequences are MNHNY and SVGAGI (reference sequence). Trimming took 6 bases from V and 3 from J; bases not matched to a gene: 1. This CDR3 has 13 amino acids. CDR3 region: CASRTSGEETQYF. The CDR3 DNA follows: TGTGCCAGCAGAACTAGCGGGGAAGAGACCCAGTACTTC.

The chain carries TRBV12-5 and TRBJ2-2; D remains unclear. The CDR3 covers 12 residues. The germline V gene encodes CDR1 LGHNT and CDR2 FRNRAP. Trimming pared 6 bases from V and 6 bases from J, leaving 8 bases between. Here the CDR3 DNA reads TGTGCTAGTGGCCAAATGGCCGGGGAGCTGTTTTTT. Protein: CASGQMAGELFF.

V gene TRBV18 combines with J gene TRBJ2-1; tentative D call: TRBD1 (6 bases). Germline V gives CDR1 KGHSH, CDR2 LQKENI. This CDR3 region has 15 residues. V was pared by 4 bases and J by 1 base, with 11 bases between. CDR3 sequence: CASSQQGSSYNEQFF. The CDR3 DNA reads as TGTGCCAGCTCACAACAGGGATCATCCTACAATGAGCAGTTCTTC. The variable domain in full, with the rest retrieved from reference TRBV18 and TRBJ2-1, is NAGVMQNPRHLVRRRGQEARLRCSPMKGHSHVYWYRQLPEEGLKFMVYLQKENIIDESGMPKERFSAEFPKEGPSILRIQQVVRGDSAAYFCASSQQGSSYNEQFFGPGTRLTVL.

The sample holds one count of this clone. V and J are TRBV2 and TRBJ2-1; TRBD1 might be the D (6 bases). CDR3 length: 13 amino acids. V dropped 2 bases and J dropped 10 bases, with 12 bases sitting between them. Germline V gene sequence: CDR1 SNHLY, CDR2 FYNNEI. CDR3 amino acids: CASSENRVGEQFF. The CDR3 bases are TGTGCCAGCAGTGAAAACAGGGTAGGGGAGCAGTTCTTC.

The V and J genes are TRBV18 and TRBJ1-1, with a possible D match to TRBD1 (5 bases). Germline CDR1 reads KGHSH; CDR2 reads LQKENI. The CDR3 covers 15 residues. Trimming left V 0 bases short and J 7 bases short, with 15 bases between. In DNA form, the CDR3 reads TGTGCCAGCTCACCACCGGTAGGGGCCGACGGTGAAGCTTTCTTT. This sequence encodes CASSPPVGADGEAFF.

The V call is TRBV7-9, the J call TRBJ2-7, with TRBD2 as a possible D gene (5 bases). The CDR3 is made up of 14 amino acids. V shed 4 bases and J shed 2 bases, with 12 bases lying between them. The germline gives CDR1 SEHNR, CDR2 FQNEAQ (reference sequence). The CDR3 sequence is CASSSHGVPYEQYF. The DNA of the CDR3 is TGTGCCAGCAGCTCTCACGGGGTCCCCTACGAGCAGTACTTC. Drawing the rest from reference TRBV7-9 and TRBJ2-7, the complete variable domain is DTGVSQNPRHKITKRGQNVTFRCDPISEHNRLYWYRQTLGQGPEFLTYFQNEAQLEKSRLLSDRFSAERPKGSFSTLEIQRTEQGDSAMYLCASSSHGVPYEQYFGPGTRLTVT.

The chain has TRBV19 and TRBJ2-3; unclear D gene. The CDR3 is 14 residues long. Deletions cut 0 bases from V and 5 bases from J, with 9 bases between. Per the germline V gene, CDR1 is LNHDA and CDR2 is SQIVND (reference sequence). CDR3 sequence: CASSIDQVVDTQYF. CDR3 nucleotide sequence: TGTGCCAGTAGTATAGATCAGGTCGTAGATACGCAGTATTTT.

V is TRBV5-6 and J is TRBJ1-2; TRBD1 agrees at 7 bases. Germline V CDR1 and CDR2: SGHDT, YYEEEE. The CDR3 is made up of 15 amino acids. The junction had 9 bases not matched to a gene; V was cut back by 4 bases and J by 3 bases. The CDR3 is CASSLNGQGDYGYTF. The CDR3 DNA is TGTGCCAGCAGCCTAAACGGGCAGGGGGACTATGGCTACACCTTC.

The CDR3, as DNA: TGTGCCATCAGTGATGGCGGGAGCTACAATGAGCAGTTCTTC. Translation: CAISDGGSYNEQFF. This chain joins TRBV10-3 and TRBJ2-1, with 7 bases that match TRBD2. V lost 3 bases, J lost 3 bases, and 2 bases stayed unmatched. The CDR3 length is 14 residues. CDR1 is ENHRY and CDR2 is SYGVKD in the germline V gene.

The V call is TRBV18, the J call TRBJ2-3; D not resolved. Trimming shortened V by 1 base and J by 6 bases, and 5 bases separated the two germline ends. The CDR3 has 12 residues. CDR1 KGHSH and CDR2 LQKENI come from the germline V gene. CDR3 nucleotides: TGTGCCAGCTCACCACAAGAGGATACGCAGTATTTT. It specifies CASSPQEDTQYF.

This clone appeared once. CDR3 coding DNA: TGTGCCAGCAGTCGCCCTGGACGGAGAAATTCACCCCTCCACTTT. Translating gives CASSRPGRRNSPLHF. The genes are TRBV6-5 and TRBJ1-6; D is uncertain. The CDR3 extends over 15 amino acids. CDR1 and CDR2 from the germline V gene are MNHEY and SVGAGI. The V gene lost 5 bases and the J gene lost 7 bases, with 15 bases spanning the gap.

The chain combines TRBV27 with TRBJ2-3; D call uncertain. This CDR3 has 14 residues. V was pared by 4 bases and J by 1 base, with 9 bases between. Germline V gene data show CDR1 as MNHEY and CDR2 as SMNVEV (reference sequence). The CDR3 region has the DNA TGTGCCAGCAGTTCCCAGTGGCGCACAGATACGCAGTATTTT. It specifies CASSSQWRTDTQYF.